Shown below are 5 T cell receptor beta chains from a single sample sequenced in a study of cytomegalovirus exposure and HLA in healthy donors. PCR primers comprised 60 Vbeta and 13 Jbeta primers. The table came from immunoSEQ multiplex PCR; TCRdb's copy has only in-frame clones and leaves some out. Of 150,000 or so clones listed, roughly 80% are singletons. Material: PBMCs. The receptors originated from a woman aged 40 to 50 in good health and CMV-seronegative.

The chain uses TRBV10-3 and TRBJ1-4; 7 bases match TRBD1. The CDR3 is 16 residues long. Losses at the gene ends were 0 bases for V and 8 bases for J; bases not matched to a gene: 9. Germline assignment: CDR1 ENHRY and CDR2 SYGVKD. For the CDR3, the DNA is TGTGCCATCAGTGAGTCGATTACAGGGGACCCCGAAAAACTGTTTTTT. Protein sequence: CAISESITGDPEKLFF.

The V call is TRBV29-1, the J call TRBJ2-3; D might be TRBD1 (6 bases). Germline CDR1 reads SQVTM; CDR2 reads ANQGSEA. Trimming took off 2 bases at V and 6 bases at J, with 9 bases between the two ends. The CDR3 length is 12 residues. CDR3 nucleotide sequence: TGCAGCGTTGAAATAGGGGGTGATACGCAGTATTTT. Translating gives CSVEIGGDTQYF.

The chain recombines TRBV6-1 with TRBJ1-3, with D unclear. CDR1 and CDR2 from the germline V gene are MNHNS and SASEGT. The CDR3 is 13 amino acids. Trimming pared 6 bases from V and 8 bases from J, leaving 14 bases between. The CDR3 nucleotides are TGTGCCAGCAGCCCGGAGGGTTTGTACACCATATATTTT. Translation: CASSPEGLYTIYF.

This chain connects TRBV19 to TRBJ1-4, with D possibly being TRBD1 (5 bases). CDR1 and CDR2 from the germline V gene are LNHDA and SQIVND (reference sequence). The CDR3 runs to 15 residues. The germline V and J ends were trimmed by 8 bases and 6 bases, with 19 bases remaining between them. CDR3 protein: CASHIAAGVHEKLFF. CDR3 nucleotide sequence: TGTGCCAGTCACATCGCGGCGGGGGTGCATGAAAAACTGTTTTTT. Full variable domain (remainder filled in from reference TRBV19 and TRBJ1-4): DGGITQSPKYLFRKEGQNVTLSCEQNLNHDAMYWYRQDPGQGLRLIYYSQIVNDFQKGDIAEGYSVSREKKESFPLTVTSAQKNPTAFYLCASHIAAGVHEKLFFGSGTQLSVL.

The J gene is TRBJ1-2, the V gene TRBV6-4; 11 nucleotides line up with TRBD1. CDR3 length: 16 amino acids. Trimming took 4 bases from V and 3 from J; bases not matched to a gene: 7. Germline CDR1 and CDR2: MRHNA and SNTAGT. CDR3 amino acids: CASSVAGTGGDYGYTF. DNA of the CDR3: TGTGCCAGCAGTGTAGCCGGGACAGGGGGGGACTATGGCTACACCTTC.